Presented here are 14 T cell receptor beta chains from one specimen sequenced in a study of cytomegalovirus exposure and HLA in healthy donors. PCR primers comprised 60 Vbeta and 13 Jbeta primers. Only in-frame clones appear in the TCRdb table, and some are missing; sequencing was by immunoSEQ multiplex PCR. In the table there are more than 110,000 clones, 60% to 85% of which are singletons. Source material: PBMCs. All receptors derive from a male donor in good health and CMV-seropositive.

The rearrangement joins TRBV5-4 to TRBJ2-5, with 8 bases matching TRBD1. The germline gives CDR1 SGHNT, CDR2 YYREEE (reference sequence). CDR3 size: 16 residues. Trimming at V came to 4 bases and at J to 2 bases, leaving 10 bases not matched to a gene. CDR3 in amino acids: CASSAGGTGRQETQYF. CDR3 nucleotide sequence: TGTGCCAGCAGCGCGGGCGGGACAGGACGTCAAGAGACCCAGTACTTC. Based on the CDR3 plus reference TRBV5-4 and TRBJ2-5, the full variable domain is ETGVTQSPTHLIKTRGQQVTLRCSSQSGHNTVSWYQQALGQGPQFIFQYYREEENGRGNFPPRFSGLQFPNYSSELNVNALELDDSALYLCASSAGGTGRQETQYFGPGTRLLVL.

The rearrangement joins TRBV6-5 to TRBJ2-7; 10 bases fit TRBD1. The V gene end was trimmed by 6 bases and the J gene end by 5 bases; junction bases not matched to a gene: 4. Germline V gene sequence: CDR1 MNHEY, CDR2 SVGAGI. This CDR3 has 13 residues. For the CDR3, the DNA is TGTGCCAGCAGAGGGACAGGGGTGGACGAGCAGTACTTC. Protein product: CASRGTGVDEQYF.

This clone was counted once. The J gene is TRBJ2-7, the V gene TRBV4-1, with D perhaps TRBD1 (6 bases). This CDR3 is built from 15 residues. CDR1 and CDR2 (germline): MGHRA, YSYEKL. Trimming left V 1 base short and J 1 base short, with 11 bases between. This CDR3 reads CASSQALQGSYEQYF. The CDR3 DNA is TGCGCCAGCAGCCAAGCCCTACAGGGATCCTACGAGCAGTACTTC.

This clone has just one count. The chain is built from TRBV4-1 and TRBJ2-7; TRBD1 matches 9 bases. V trimming: 0 bases; J trimming: 3 bases; junction bases outside the gene matches: 21. There are 21 residues in the CDR3. Looked up from germline, CDR1 is MGHRA and CDR2 is YSYEKL. CDR3: CASSQDPFGTGKIRTSYEQYF. CDR3 DNA sequence: TGCGCCAGCAGCCAAGATCCATTCGGGACAGGGAAGATCCGGACGAGCTACGAGCAGTACTTC.

The CDR3 reads CASSLGGAFSYNEQFF. The CDR3 coding sequence is TGTGCCAGCAGCCTGGGGGGGGCTTTCTCCTACAATGAGCAGTTCTTC. The J gene is TRBJ2-1, the V gene TRBV7-9; possibly TRBD2 for D (7 bases). V was cut by 5 bases and J by 0 bases, with 14 bases left in between. Per germline, CDR1 SEHNR and CDR2 FQNEAQ (reference sequence). This CDR3 contains 16 residues.

The chain carries TRBV6-5 and TRBJ2-2; possibly TRBD1 for D (6 bases). The CDR3 has 15 amino acids. The germline gives CDR1 MNHEY, CDR2 SVGAGI. V lost 6 bases and J lost 0, with 11 bases in between. The CDR3 nucleotides are TGTGCCAGCAGACTAGGACAGTCGAACACCGGGGAGCTGTTTTTT. Amino acid sequence: CASRLGQSNTGELFF.

V and J are TRBV27 and TRBJ2-5; D gene unclear. The DNA matches TRBJ2-7 better at its end, which makes the J call doubtful. CDR1 is MNHEY, CDR2 SMNVEV, per germline (reference sequence). This CDR3 comprises 11 residues. This CDR3 reads CASSLNHEQYF. The CDR3 DNA is TGTGCCAGCAGTTTAAACCACGAGCAGTACTTC.

The chain joins TRBV19 to TRBJ1-6; D ambiguous. V lost 4 bases and J 4 bases, leaving 11 bases between the germline ends. CDR1 is LNHDA and CDR2 is SQIVND in the germline V gene (reference sequence). The CDR3 sequence is 15 residues long. The CDR3 loop is CASSREGEYNSPLHF. The CDR3 nucleotides are TGTGCCAGTAGTAGGGAGGGAGAGTATAATTCACCCCTCCACTTT.

This sequence joins TRBV11-2 and TRBJ2-1; TRBD1 aligns across 10 bases. Germline V lookup: CDR1 SGHAT, CDR2 FQNNGV. The CDR3 is 16 residues long. Losses at the gene ends were 2 bases for V and 8 bases for J; bases not matched to a gene: 9. CDR3 loop: CASSLYRDRGVDEQFF. The DNA of the CDR3 is TGTGCCAGCAGCTTATACCGGGACAGGGGTGTGGATGAGCAGTTCTTC.

The chain has TRBV4-1 and TRBJ2-2, with 8 nucleotides matching TRBD2. Losses at the gene ends were 1 base for V and 8 bases for J; bases not matched to a gene: 6. This CDR3 is 15 amino acids long. The germline CDR1 and CDR2 sequences are MGHRA and YSYEKL. The CDR3 nucleotides are TGCGCCAGCAGCCAAGCCGGGAGGGGTGATGGGGAGCTGTTTTTT. It is translated as CASSQAGRGDGELFF.

This clone was counted between two and nine times. The gene calls are TRBV18 and TRBJ2-7; TRBD2 might be the D (6 bases). CDR1 and CDR2 from the germline V gene are KGHSH and LQKENI. The CDR3 is 16 amino acids. V was pared by 4 bases and J by 2 bases, with 18 bases between. The CDR3 loop reads CASSQGRESPTYEQYF. The DNA for the CDR3 is TGTGCCAGCTCACAAGGCCGGGAGTCACCTACCTACGAGCAGTACTTC.

The V and J genes are TRBV29-1 and TRBJ2-1; possible D gene TRBD1, 6 bases. The CDR3 has 13 amino acids. The V and J ends lost 5 bases and 3 bases respectively, with 11 bases between them. CDR1 and CDR2 (germline): SQVTM, ANQGSEA. CDR3 coding DNA: TGCAGCGTTTACAGGGTAGACTACAATGAGCAGTTCTTC. Translating it yields CSVYRVDYNEQFF.

The genes are TRBV27 and TRBJ1-4; TRBD1 might be the D (5 bases). V lost 6 bases and J lost 1, with 9 bases in between. CDR3 length: 14 residues. CDR1 and CDR2 (germline): MNHEY, SMNVEV (reference sequence). The CDR3 DNA follows: TGTGCCAGCAGAACCGACAGAACTAATGAAAAACTGTTTTTT. It is translated as CASRTDRTNEKLFF.

V and J are TRBV9 and TRBJ2-5, with TRBD2 matching 12 bases. In germline, CDR1 is SGDLS, CDR2 YYNGEE. V shed 3 bases and J 4 bases; nucleotides not matched to a gene: 7. This CDR3 region has 16 residues. The DNA for the CDR3 is TGTGCCAGCAGCGCGACTAGCGGGAGAGGGGGAGAGACCCAGTACTTC. It translates to CASSATSGRGGETQYF.